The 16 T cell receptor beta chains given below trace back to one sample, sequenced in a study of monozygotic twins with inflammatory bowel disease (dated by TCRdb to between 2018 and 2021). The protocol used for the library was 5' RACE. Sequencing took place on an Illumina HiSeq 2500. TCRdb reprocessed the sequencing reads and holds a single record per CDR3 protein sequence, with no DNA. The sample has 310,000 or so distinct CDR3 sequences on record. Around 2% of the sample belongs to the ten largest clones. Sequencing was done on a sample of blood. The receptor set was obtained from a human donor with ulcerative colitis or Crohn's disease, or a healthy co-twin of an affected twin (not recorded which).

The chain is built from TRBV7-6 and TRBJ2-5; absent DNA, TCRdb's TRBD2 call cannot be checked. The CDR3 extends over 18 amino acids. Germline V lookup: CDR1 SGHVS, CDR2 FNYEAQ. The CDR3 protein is CASSLVTVFAGGQETQYF.

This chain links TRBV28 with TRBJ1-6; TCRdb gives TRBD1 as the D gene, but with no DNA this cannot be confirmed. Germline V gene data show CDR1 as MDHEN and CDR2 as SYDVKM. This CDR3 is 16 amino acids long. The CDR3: CASSLPPGGSNSPLHF. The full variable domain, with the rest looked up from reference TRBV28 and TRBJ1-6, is DVKVTQSSRYLVKRTGEKVFLECVQDMDHENMFWYRQDPGLGLRLIYFSYDVKMKEKGDIPEGYSVSREKKERFSLILESASTNQTSMYLCASSLPPGGSNSPLHFGNGTRLTVT.

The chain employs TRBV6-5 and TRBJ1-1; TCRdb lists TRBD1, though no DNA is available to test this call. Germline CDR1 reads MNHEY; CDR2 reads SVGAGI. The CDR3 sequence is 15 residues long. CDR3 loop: CASSSRGPLNTEAFF.

CDR3: CASSTLAVGTSGANVLTF. The chain has TRBV19 and TRBJ2-6; TCRdb reports TRBD1, a call that lacks DNA to check it against. The V gene's germline CDR1 is LNHDA and CDR2 SQIVND (reference sequence). CDR3 size: 18 residues.

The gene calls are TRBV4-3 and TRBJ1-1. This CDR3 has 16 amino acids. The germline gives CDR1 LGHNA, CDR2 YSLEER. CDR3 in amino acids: CASSQDSRVANTEAFF.

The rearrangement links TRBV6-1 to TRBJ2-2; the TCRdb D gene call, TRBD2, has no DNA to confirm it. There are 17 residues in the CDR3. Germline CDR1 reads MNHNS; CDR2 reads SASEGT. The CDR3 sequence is CASSTPGARGGGGELFF.

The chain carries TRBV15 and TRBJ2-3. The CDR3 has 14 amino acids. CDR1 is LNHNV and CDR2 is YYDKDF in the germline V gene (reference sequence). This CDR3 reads CATSRAAISDTQYF.

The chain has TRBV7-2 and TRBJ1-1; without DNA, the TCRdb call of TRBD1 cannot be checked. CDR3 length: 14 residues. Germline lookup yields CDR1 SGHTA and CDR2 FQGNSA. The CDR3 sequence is CASSHRTGNTKAFF.

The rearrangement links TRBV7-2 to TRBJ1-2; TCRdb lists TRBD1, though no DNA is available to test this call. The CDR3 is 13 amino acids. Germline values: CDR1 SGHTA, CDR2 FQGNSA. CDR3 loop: CASSRRGQGGYTF.

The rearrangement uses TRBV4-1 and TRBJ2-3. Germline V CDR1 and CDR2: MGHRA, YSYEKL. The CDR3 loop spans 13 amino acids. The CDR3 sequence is CASSQGFTDTQYF.

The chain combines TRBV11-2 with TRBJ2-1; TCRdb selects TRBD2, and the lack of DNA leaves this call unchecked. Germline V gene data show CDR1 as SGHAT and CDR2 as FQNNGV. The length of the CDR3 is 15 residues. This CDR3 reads CASSPRASEPGEQFF.

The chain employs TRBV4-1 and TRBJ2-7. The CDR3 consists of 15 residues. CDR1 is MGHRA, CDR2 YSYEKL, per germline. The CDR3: CASSQDGGSYYEQYF.

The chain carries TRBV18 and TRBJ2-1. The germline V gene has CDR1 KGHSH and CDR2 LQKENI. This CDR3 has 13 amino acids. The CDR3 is CASSYQDSNEQFF. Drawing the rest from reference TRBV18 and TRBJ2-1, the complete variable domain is NAGVMQNPRHLVRRRGQEARLRCSPMKGHSHVYWYRQLPEEGLKFMVYLQKENIIDESGMPKERFSAEFPKEGPSILRIQQVVRGDSAAYFCASSYQDSNEQFFGPGTRLTVL.

The CDR3 is CASSRTGPLQETQYF. The chain is built from TRBV12-3 or TRBV12-4 and TRBJ2-5; TCRdb indicates TRBD1, and absent DNA this call remains unverified. The CDR3 runs to 15 residues.

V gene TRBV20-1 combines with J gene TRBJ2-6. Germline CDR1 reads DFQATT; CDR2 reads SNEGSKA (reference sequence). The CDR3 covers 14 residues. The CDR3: CSARPGSGANVLTF.

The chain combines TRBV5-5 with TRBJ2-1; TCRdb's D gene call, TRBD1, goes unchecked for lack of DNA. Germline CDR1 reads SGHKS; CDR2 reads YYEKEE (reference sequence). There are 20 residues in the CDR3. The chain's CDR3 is CASSLRGTVANPRDYNEQFF.